This TCR beta chain was captured by sequencing in a study of cytomegalovirus exposure and HLA in healthy donors. Study-wide context: Approximately 180 million T cells yielded 117 million unique TCR beta sequences in earlier analysis. Whole-study results and caveats: High sensitivity and specificity were reportedly achieved when the classifier diagnosed cytomegalovirus status.

With respect to this clone: Its specificity is not known.

This CDR3 comprises 14 residues. V shed 4 bases and J 5 bases; nucleotides not matched to a gene: 5. The germline CDR1 and CDR2 sequences are MNHNS and SASEGT. The PCR made use of 60 Vbeta and 13 Jbeta primers. TCRdb's copy holds only in-frame clones and misses some; the assay was immunoSEQ multiplex PCR. This table has roughly 240,000 clones, 85% appearing once. J is TRBJ2-5 and V is TRBV6-1, with 9 bases identical to TRBD2. The sequenced sample consisted of PBMCs. This TCR came from a girl aged 2 to 10 in good health and CMV-seronegative. In DNA, the CDR3 is TGTGCCAGCAGTGGAGCGGGGGGAGGGGAGACCCAGTACTTC. This translates into CASSGAGGGETQYF.